This T cell receptor beta chain comes out of a study of T cell responses to AZD1222 COVID-19 vaccine. The study, taken as a whole, reports: Regions 160-218 and 743-854 held dominance among vaccine-associated CD4 TCRs, which spanned spike.

Turning to this clone: No antigen is known for it.

Profiled with immunoSEQ multiplex PCR; TCRdb holds only in-frame clones, not every one. The sample yields approximately 82,000 clones, 90% to 95% seen once. Per the germline V gene, CDR1 is MNHEY and CDR2 is SVGAGI. This CDR3 region has 14 residues. V dropped 5 bases and J dropped 2 bases, with 10 bases sitting between them. The sequencing here drew on peripheral blood, taken on day 0 of AZD1222 vaccination. The V gene is TRBV6-5, the J gene TRBJ1-3, with D perhaps TRBD1 (5 bases). This sequence originates from an adult in good health. The CDR3: CASSPGTTGNTIYF. Written as DNA, the CDR3 is TGTGCCAGCAGTCCCGGGACTACTGGAAACACCATATATTTT.